This T cell receptor beta chain was recorded in a study of shared clonotypes between healthy human individuals. Whole-study findings and limits: Though the depth was large, rarefaction showed that sorted-subset sequencing was incomplete.

Each replicate PCR on the sorted subsets used 200 to 250 ng DNA (roughly 30,000 T cell genomes). This table comes from immunoSEQ multiplex PCR, and its TCRdb copy is limited to in-frame clones, with some not included. The table records under 1,900,000 clones, 97% to 99% of them present only once. As for this clone: Its antigen is not known.

Healthy HIV-negative adults with no recent acute infections or vaccinations were recruited as donors. Germline assignment: CDR1 SGHRS and CDR2 YFSETQ. CDR3 length equals 17 residues. After removal of 4 bases from V and 2 bases from J, the junction contained 10 bases not matched to a gene. The rearrangement links TRBV5-1 to TRBJ2-5; 11 bases are a match to TRBD2. The receptor was derived from a man aged 25-45 years in good health. Sequencing used naive CD4+ T cells sorted from blood. Subset defined: CD45RA+ positively selected. CDR3 loop: CASSRSGLAGGQETQYF. CDR3 nucleotides: TGCGCCAGCAGCCGATCGGGGCTAGCGGGAGGACAAGAGACCCAGTACTTC.